This T cell receptor (beta chain) was obtained from a study of monozygotic twins with inflammatory bowel disease. Study-level results: Other individuals had fewer clonotypes in common with IBD patients than with healthy twins, especially with disease activity. Among twins, concordant and discordant pairs did not differ in repertoire similarity, possibly from limited power.

Note on this clonotype: What it binds is unknown.

TCRdb reprocessed the 5' RACE reads and stores each CDR3 protein as one record, lacking DNA. This sample contains 300,000 to 350,000 distinct CDR3 sequences. This TCR came from a human donor with ulcerative colitis or Crohn's disease, or a healthy co-twin of an affected twin (not recorded which). Sequencing was carried out using blood.

The chain's CDR3 is CSARDWQGNNEQFF. V gene TRBV20-1 combines with J gene TRBJ2-1; the TCRdb call, TRBD2, lacks DNA for checking. The germline V gene has CDR1 DFQATT and CDR2 SNEGSKA (reference sequence). The CDR3 has 14 amino acids.